This T cell receptor beta chain was sequenced for a study of blood T cells in healthy people across ages. Study-wide results and limits: One million T cells yielded diversity estimates that were considered underestimates. The donors' CMV status was not determined, possibly confounding changes in expanded clonotypes.

V dropped 5 bases and J dropped 1; count of bases not matched to a gene: 6. The CDR3 extends over 16 amino acids. Germline V CDR1 and CDR2: MGHRA, YSYEKL. Alongside a J-beta primer mix, a sample-barcoded 5' primer served in a second PCR lasting about 6 to 11 cycles. One entry per CDR3 protein, called by TCRdb with MiXCR from the 5' RACE reads. The sample contains about 1.1 million distinct CDR3 sequences, less than 45% of which appear only once. Regarding this clonotype: What it recognizes is unknown.

This TCR came from a man between 18 and 29 years old in good health. The source material was blood. This chain connects TRBV4-1 to TRBJ1-5; the match to TRBD1 covers 9 bases. CDR3 in amino acids: CASSIRQGVSNQPQHF. In DNA form, the CDR3 reads TGCGCCAGCAGCATACGACAGGGGGTCAGCAATCAGCCCCAGCATTTT.